A single sample is the source of the 13 T cell receptor beta chains below, sequenced in a study of blood T cells in healthy people across ages. Using a J-beta primer mix together with a sample-barcoded 5' primer, a second PCR was run for about 7 to 12 cycles. A single record per CDR3 protein comes from TCRdb applying MiXCR to the 5' RACE reads. Among hundreds of thousands of distinct CDR3 sequences listed, 20% to 25% were seen once. The sample was blood. The origin of the receptors is a man between 65 and 85 years old in good health.

Comment on this clonotype: At one end the junction does not follow the germline gene, possibly because of a read error. This sequence joins TRBV28 and TRBJ2-5, with TRBD2 as a possible D gene (6 bases). CDR1 MDHEN and CDR2 SYDVKM come from the germline V gene. The CDR3 runs to 15 residues. The CDR3 nucleotides are TGTGCCAGCAGCGGGAGAAACCCCTCCAACTACGAGCAGTCCTTC. Its translation is CASSGRNPSNYEQSF.

This chain uses TRBV20-1 with TRBJ1-1; TRBD1 matches at 9 bases. This CDR3 has 15 amino acids. In germline, CDR1 is DFQATT, CDR2 SNEGSKA (reference sequence). With V trimmed by 5 bases and J by 1 base, 8 bases remained unmatched. CDR3 DNA sequence: TGCAGTGCTGACCCGGGGACAGGGAAGAACACTGAAGCTTTCTTT. As protein: CSADPGTGKNTEAFF.

This clonotype has only a few counts. The chain recombines TRBV5-5 with TRBJ2-4; 7 bases align to TRBD1. Germline CDR1 is SGHKS and CDR2 is YYEKEE (reference sequence). This CDR3 has 14 amino acids. V lost 4 bases to trimming and J lost 5 bases; unmatched junction nucleotides: 6. DNA of the CDR3: TGTGCCAGCAGCCTACAGGGGCAACAAAACATTCAGTACTTC. Its translation is CASSLQGQQNIQYF.

The sample holds a few counts of this clonotype. This chain joins TRBV20-1 and TRBJ2-5; D remains ambiguous. The CDR3 totals 14 residues. V lost 4 bases and J 0 bases, leaving 12 bases between the germline ends. Germline V gene sequence: CDR1 DFQATT, CDR2 SNEGSKA (reference sequence). In DNA, the CDR3 is TGCAGTGCTAAGAGGCCCCTGTACCAAGAGACCCAGTACTTC. This codes for CSAKRPLYQETQYF.

This clonotype turned up a few times. This rearrangement joins TRBV5-1 to TRBJ2-7, with 13 bases fitting TRBD2. In germline, CDR1 is SGHRS, CDR2 YFSETQ. This CDR3 has 15 residues. V was clipped by 4 bases and J by 2 bases; unmatched bases: 3. CDR3: CASSGLAGATYEQYF. The CDR3 DNA reads TGCGCCAGCAGCGGACTAGCGGGAGCAACCTACGAGCAGTACTTC. Filled out from reference TRBV5-1 and TRBJ2-7, the complete variable domain reads KAGVTQTPRYLIKTRGQQVTLSCSPISGHRSVSWYQQTPGQGLQFLFEYFSETQRNKGNFPGRFSGRQFSNSRSEMNVSTLELGDSALYLCASSGLAGATYEQYFGPGTRLTVT.

This clonotype turned up a few times. The rearrangement links TRBV4-1 to TRBJ2-5; perhaps TRBD2 as D (6 bases). The DNA end favors TRBJ2-7, so the J call may be wrong. CDR1 MGHRA and CDR2 YSYEKL come from the germline V gene. The CDR3 is made up of 15 amino acids. This chain's CDR3 is CASSQDTGTFYEQYF. In DNA form, the CDR3 reads TGCGCCAGCAGCCAAGATACCGGGACTTTCTACGAGCAGTACTTC.

The rearrangement uses TRBV20-1 and TRBJ1-4; a possible D gene is TRBD1 (5 bases). The CDR3 loop spans 14 amino acids. Germline V lookup: CDR1 DFQATT, CDR2 SNEGSKA (reference sequence). Trimming removed 6 bases at V and 7 bases at J, with 18 bases between. CDR3 in DNA: TGCAGTGCCAGGATTAGCGGGGGAGGTGAAAAACTGTTTTTT. The encoded protein is CSARISGGGEKLFF.

This chain links TRBV20-1 with TRBJ2-3; D is perhaps TRBD2 (7 bases). The V and J ends lost 6 bases and 3 bases respectively, with 16 bases between them. The CDR3 has 14 residues. Germline-derived CDR1 and CDR2 are DFQATT and SNEGSKA (reference sequence). DNA for the CDR3: TGCAGTGCCCCCTCGGGGGGCAGTACAGATACGCAGTATTTT. Amino acid sequence: CSAPSGGSTDTQYF.

V is TRBV28 and J is TRBJ2-3; D might be TRBD1 or TRBD2, each matching 6 bases. Germline V gene lookup returns CDR1 MDHEN and CDR2 SYDVKM. V dropped 6 bases and J dropped 3 bases, with 16 bases sitting between them. The CDR3 totals 15 residues. This chain's CDR3 is CASSGTSLATDTQYF. The CDR3 nucleotides are TGTGCCAGCAGCGGGACATCGCTAGCGACAGATACGCAGTATTTT.

In this sample, this clonotype turned up a few times. At one end the junction does not follow the germline gene, possibly because of a read error. The chain employs TRBV5-6 and TRBJ2-1; D unresolved. Germline CDR1 SGHDT, CDR2 YYEEEE. The CDR3 has 11 residues. CDR3 coding DNA: TGTGCCTGCAGCTTGTCCAGCGAAGAGTTCTTC. Its protein is CACSLSSEEFF.

The chain combines TRBV10-3 with TRBJ2-7; 8 bases are shared with TRBD1. The CDR3 covers 13 residues. Germline assignment: CDR1 ENHRY and CDR2 SYGVKD. Trimming at V came to 6 bases and at J to 6 bases, leaving 7 bases not matched to a gene. Written as DNA, the CDR3 is TGTGCCATCAGGCAGGGGGCGTCCAGCGAGCAGTACTTC. It is translated as CAIRQGASSEQYF.

With regard to this clonotype: The junction differs from germline at one of its ends, possibly a read error. J is TRBJ2-7 and V is TRBV28; D perhaps matches TRBD2 (6 bases). Germline V gene sequence: CDR1 MDHEN, CDR2 SYDVKM. This CDR3 comprises 14 residues. CDR3 nucleotides: TGCGCCAGCAGGAAAAACGGGGGACCCTACGAGCAGTACTTC. Amino acid sequence: CASRKNGGPYEQYF.

The chain uses TRBV10-2 and TRBJ2-7, with TRBD2 matching 12 bases. With V trimmed by 8 bases and J by 1 base, 6 bases remained unmatched. CDR3 size: 15 residues. The germline V gene has CDR1 WSHSY and CDR2 SAAADI. The CDR3 reads CASGYGTSGSYEQYF. The CDR3 DNA sequence: TGCGCCAGCGGTTACGGGACTAGCGGGTCCTACGAGCAGTACTTC.